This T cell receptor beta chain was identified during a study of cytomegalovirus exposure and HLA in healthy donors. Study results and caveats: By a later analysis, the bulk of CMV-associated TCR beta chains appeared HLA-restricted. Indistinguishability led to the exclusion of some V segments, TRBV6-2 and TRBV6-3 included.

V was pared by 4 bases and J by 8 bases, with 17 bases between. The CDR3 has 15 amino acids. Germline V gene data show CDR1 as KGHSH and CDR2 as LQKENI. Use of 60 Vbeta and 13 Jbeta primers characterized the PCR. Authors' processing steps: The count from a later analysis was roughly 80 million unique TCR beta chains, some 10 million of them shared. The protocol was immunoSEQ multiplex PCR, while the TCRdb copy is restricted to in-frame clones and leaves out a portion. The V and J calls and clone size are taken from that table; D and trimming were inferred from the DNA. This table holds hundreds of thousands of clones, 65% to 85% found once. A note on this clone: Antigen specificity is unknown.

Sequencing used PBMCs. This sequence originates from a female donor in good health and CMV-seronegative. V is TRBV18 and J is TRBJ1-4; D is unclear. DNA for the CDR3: TGTGCCAGCTCACTTCTAACCGATAGAGGGGAAAAACTGTTTTTT. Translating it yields CASSLLTDRGEKLFF.